The clone carrying this T cell receptor (beta chain) has only a few counts. The junction departs from germline at one end; a sequencing error may be responsible. RNA transcripts provided the source from which TCR beta CDR3 regions were amplified. In the first-round RT-PCR of the TCR CDR3, the HTBI primer set was used. TCRdb re-analysed the multiplex PCR reads in MiXCR, keeping a single row per CDR3 protein. The table includes about 690,000 distinct CDR3 sequences, 15% to 20% detected once. This record belongs to a study of T cells in Graves' hyperthyroidism and ophthalmopathy. The germline gives CDR1 SNHLY, CDR2 FYNNEI. The CDR3 extends over 16 amino acids.

The clonotype originates from a man over 45 with Graves' hyperthyroidism. The chain couples TRBV2 to TRBJ1-2; TRBD1 might be the D (6 bases). The sequenced sample consisted of blood. The DNA for the CDR3 is TGTGCCGGCAGACGGCCGGACAGTTTGGGCTCTTATGGCTACACCTTC. Residues: CAGRRPDSLGSYGYTF.